The clone carrying this T cell receptor (beta chain) was observed a few times. Its antigen is currently unknown. This sample was taken from a study of CD8 T cells in ankylosing spondylitis. General study points: Reportedly, significant enrichment of disease-linked clones occurred in matched ankylosing spondylitis synovial fluid. A motif of 7 or 8 highly homologous TCR beta variants was seen as apparently characteristic of ankylosing spondylitis blood. CD8+ cells made up the disease-linked clones, which were relatively rare in peripheral blood.

TCRdb re-analysed the 5' RACE reads in MiXCR, keeping a single row per CDR3 protein. The sample holds 150,000 to 200,000 distinct CDR3 sequences, 18% seen once. The V and J ends lost 4 bases and 5 bases, in that order; junction bases with no gene match: 7. Germline V lookup: CDR1 SEHNR, CDR2 FQNEAQ (reference sequence). There are 15 residues in the CDR3. The sample taken for sequencing was blood, either unsorted or a sorted T cell fraction (not recorded which). The receptor's source is a male donor aged 10-30 years with ankylosing spondylitis or in good health (not recorded which). The gene calls are TRBV7-9 and TRBJ2-1; 8 nucleotides align to TRBD1. CDR3 sequence: CASSSRQGRNNEQFF. For the CDR3, the DNA is TGTGCCAGCAGCTCCAGACAGGGGAGGAACAATGAGCAGTTCTTC.